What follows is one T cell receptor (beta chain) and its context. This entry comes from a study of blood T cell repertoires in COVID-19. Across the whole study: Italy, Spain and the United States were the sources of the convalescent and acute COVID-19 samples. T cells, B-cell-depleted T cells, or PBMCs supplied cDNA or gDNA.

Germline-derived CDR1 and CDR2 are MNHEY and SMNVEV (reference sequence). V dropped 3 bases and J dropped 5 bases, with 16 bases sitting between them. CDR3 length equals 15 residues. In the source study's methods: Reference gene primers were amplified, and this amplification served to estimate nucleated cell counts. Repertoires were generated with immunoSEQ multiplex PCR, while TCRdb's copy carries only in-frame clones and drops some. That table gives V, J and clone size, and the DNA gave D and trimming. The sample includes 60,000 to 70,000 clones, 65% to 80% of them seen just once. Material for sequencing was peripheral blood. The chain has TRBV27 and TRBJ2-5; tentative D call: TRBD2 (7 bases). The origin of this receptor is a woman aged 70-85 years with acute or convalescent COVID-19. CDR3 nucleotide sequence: TGTGCCAGCAGTTTGAGGGGGGCTAGCGGTGAGACCCAGTACTTC. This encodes CASSLRGASGETQYF.